This T cell receptor (beta chain) was sequenced for a study of cytomegalovirus exposure and HLA in healthy donors. Study-level findings and limits: Accurate predictions that matched the HLA-A and HLA-B alleles of most subjects were reportedly made from TCR beta sequences.

This CDR3 is 17 amino acids long. Trimming removed 4 bases from V and 0 bases from J; junction bases left unmatched: 8. From germline, CDR1 is SGDLS and CDR2 YYNGEE. 13 Jbeta primers and 60 Vbeta primers were used for the PCR. Clones were read by immunoSEQ multiplex PCR, and TCRdb kept only the in-frame ones, dropping some. The sample consists of around 130,000 clones, approximately 8.7% of them appearing once. For this clone: What it recognizes is unknown.

This receptor was identified in a man between 40 and 49 years old in good health and CMV-seronegative. The rearrangement links TRBV9 to TRBJ1-3; 9 bases match TRBD1. Sequencing input: PBMCs. The CDR3 is CASSSSGTGLSGNTIYF. CDR3 in DNA: TGTGCCAGCAGCTCCTCCGGGACAGGGCTCTCTGGAAACACCATATATTTT.